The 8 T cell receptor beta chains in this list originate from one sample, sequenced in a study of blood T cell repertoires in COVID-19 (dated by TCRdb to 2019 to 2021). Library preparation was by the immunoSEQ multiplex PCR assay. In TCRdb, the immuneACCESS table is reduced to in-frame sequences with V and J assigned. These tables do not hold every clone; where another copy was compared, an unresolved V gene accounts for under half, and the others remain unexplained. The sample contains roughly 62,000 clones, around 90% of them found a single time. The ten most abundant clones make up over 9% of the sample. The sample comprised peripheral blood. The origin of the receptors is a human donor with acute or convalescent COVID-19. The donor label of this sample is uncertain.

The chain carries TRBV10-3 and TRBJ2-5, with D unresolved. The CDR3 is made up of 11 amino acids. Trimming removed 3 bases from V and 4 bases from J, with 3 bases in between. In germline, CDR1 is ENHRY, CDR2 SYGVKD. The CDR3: CAISDGETQYF. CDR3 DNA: TGTGCCATCAGTGACGGAGAGACCCAGTACTTC.

This CDR3 is CASSGSVETQYF. CDR3 nucleotide sequence: TGTGCCAGCAGCGGGAGTGTAGAGACCCAGTACTTC. This chain links TRBV10-3 with TRBJ2-5; 8 bases are a match to TRBD2. V shed 10 bases and J 4 bases; nucleotides not matched to a gene: 5. Germline V gene lookup returns CDR1 ENHRY and CDR2 SYGVKD. The CDR3 has 12 residues.

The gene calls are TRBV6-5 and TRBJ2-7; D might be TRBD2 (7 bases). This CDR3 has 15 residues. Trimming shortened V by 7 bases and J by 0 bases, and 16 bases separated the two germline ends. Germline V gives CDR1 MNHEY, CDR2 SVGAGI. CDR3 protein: CASTRAGGRSYEQYV. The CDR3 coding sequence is TGTGCCAGCACGCGCGCCGGGGGGCGCTCCTACGAGCAGTACGTC.

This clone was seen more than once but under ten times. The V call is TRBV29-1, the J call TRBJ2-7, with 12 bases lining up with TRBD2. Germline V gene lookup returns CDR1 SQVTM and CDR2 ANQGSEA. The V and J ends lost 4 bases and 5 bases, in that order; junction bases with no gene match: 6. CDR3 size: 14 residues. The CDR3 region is CSVAPGLAGNEQYF. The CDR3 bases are TGCAGCGTTGCCCCCGGACTAGCGGGGAACGAGCAGTACTTC.

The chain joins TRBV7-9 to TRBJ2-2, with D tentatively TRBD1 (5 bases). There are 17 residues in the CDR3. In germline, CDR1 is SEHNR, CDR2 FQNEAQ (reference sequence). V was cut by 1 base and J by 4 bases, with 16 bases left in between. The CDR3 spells CASSLVYTGTVTGELFF. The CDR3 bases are TGTGCCAGCAGCTTAGTCTATACAGGAACCGTCACCGGGGAGCTGTTTTTT.

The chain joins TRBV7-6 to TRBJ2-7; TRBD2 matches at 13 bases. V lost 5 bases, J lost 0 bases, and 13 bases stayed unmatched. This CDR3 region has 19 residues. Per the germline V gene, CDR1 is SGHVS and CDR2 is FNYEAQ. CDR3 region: CASSPTGTSGTRGSYEQYF. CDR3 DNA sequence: TGTGCCAGCAGCCCGACCGGGACTAGCGGGACAAGAGGCTCCTACGAGCAGTACTTC. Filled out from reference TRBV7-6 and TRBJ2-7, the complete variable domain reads GAGVSQSPRYKVTKRGQDVALRCDPISGHVSLYWYRQALGQGPEFLTYFNYEAQQDKSGLPNDRFSAERPEGSISTLTIQRTEQRDSAMYRCASSPTGTSGTRGSYEQYFGPGTRLTVT.

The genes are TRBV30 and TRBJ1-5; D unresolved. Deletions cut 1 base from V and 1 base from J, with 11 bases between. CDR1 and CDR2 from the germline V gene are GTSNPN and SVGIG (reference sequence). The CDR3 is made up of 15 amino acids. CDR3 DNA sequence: TGTGCCTGGAGTGGAGGGCTGAGGAGCAATCAGCCCCAGCATTTT. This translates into CAWSGGLRSNQPQHF.

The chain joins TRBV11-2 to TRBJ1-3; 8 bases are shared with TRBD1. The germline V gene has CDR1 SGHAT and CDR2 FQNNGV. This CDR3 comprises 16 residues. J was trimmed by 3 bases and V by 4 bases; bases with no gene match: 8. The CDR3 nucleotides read TGTGCCAGCAGCTCCCTTCAGGGGGCGATTGGAAACACCATATATTTT. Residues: CASSSLQGAIGNTIYF.